Presented here are 16 T cell receptor beta chains from one specimen sequenced in a study of control samples from healthy donors and cancer patients. Only in-frame clones appear in the TCRdb table, and some are missing; sequencing was by immunoSEQ multiplex PCR. In the table there are more than 70,000 clones, approximately 90% of which are singletons. Sequencing was done on a sample of blood. These receptors came from a woman aged 30 to 39 in good health.

This sequence joins TRBV29-1 and TRBJ1-3; D gene ambiguous. Germline CDR1 SQVTM, CDR2 ANQGSEA. The CDR3 contains 13 residues. Trimming took off 6 bases at V and 0 bases at J, with 9 bases between the two ends. In nucleotides, the CDR3 is TGCAGCGTCCGCGCTAACTCTGGAAACACCATATATTTT. Residues: CSVRANSGNTIYF.

This rearrangement joins TRBV28 to TRBJ1-2; 7 positions agree with TRBD1. CDR1 is MDHEN, CDR2 SYDVKM, per germline. The CDR3 contains 12 residues. J lost 5 bases, V lost 8 bases, and 5 bases had no gene match. The CDR3 bases are TGTGCCAGCTCGACAGGGCGTTATGGCTACACCTTC. Translated, it gives CASSTGRYGYTF.

The V and J genes are TRBV6-2 or TRBV6-3 and TRBJ2-2, with 11 bases aligning to TRBD2. After removal of 0 bases from V and 5 bases from J, the junction contained 17 bases not matched to a gene. CDR1 is MNHEY, CDR2 SVGEGT, per germline. This CDR3 contains 21 residues. The CDR3 DNA reads TGTGCCAGCAGTTACTCGATGACAATAGCGGGGGGGCGCGAAGAAACCGGGGAGCTGTTTTTT. Protein sequence: CASSYSMTIAGGREETGELFF.

This clone has just a few counts. The rearrangement joins TRBV11-2 to TRBJ2-1; no clear D gene. Germline V gives CDR1 SGHAT, CDR2 FQNNGV. The CDR3 runs to 11 residues. The V gene lost 4 bases and the J gene lost 9 bases, with 7 bases spanning the gap. The CDR3 sequence is CASSSWGEQFF. For the CDR3, the DNA is TGTGCCAGCAGCTCCTGGGGTGAGCAGTTCTTC.

The rearrangement joins TRBV7-9 to TRBJ1-2; D is uncertain. V lost 0 bases and J 9 bases, leaving 14 bases between the germline ends. This CDR3 is 14 amino acids long. CDR1 and CDR2 from the germline V gene are SEHNR and FQNEAQ (reference sequence). The CDR3 protein is CASSLAMDPRSYTF. The CDR3 DNA reads TGTGCCAGCAGCTTAGCGATGGATCCTAGGAGCTACACCTTC.

This sequence joins TRBV10-1 and TRBJ2-1; 7 nucleotides align to TRBD1. This CDR3 contains 15 residues. The trim removed 6 bases at V and 8 bases at J, leaving 13 bases unmatched. Per the germline V gene, CDR1 is WNHNN and CDR2 is SYGVQD (reference sequence). This CDR3 is CASSPVQGVVHEQFF. The CDR3 bases are TGCGCCAGCAGCCCCGTGCAGGGGGTCGTCCATGAGCAGTTCTTC.

The gene calls are TRBV29-1 and TRBJ2-7, with D hard to call. CDR1 and CDR2 (germline): SQVTM, ANQGSEA. This CDR3 region has 17 residues. V was pared by 3 bases and J by 3 bases, with 24 bases between. CDR3 loop: CSVEVPDPILSIYEQYF. The CDR3 bases are TGCAGCGTTGAGGTACCGGATCCTATCCTATCCATCTACGAGCAGTACTTC.

The chain is built from TRBV11-3 and TRBJ2-1; TRBD2 aligns across 12 bases. The trim removed 5 bases at V and 4 bases at J, leaving 12 bases unmatched. The CDR3 sequence is 18 residues long. CDR1 SGHNT and CDR2 YENEEA come from the germline V gene. The CDR3 region has the DNA TGTGCCAGCAGCCCATCAACTCTAGCGGGAGGGCCGTACAATGAGCAGTTCTTC. Protein sequence: CASSPSTLAGGPYNEQFF. The full variable domain, rest sourced from reference TRBV11-3 and TRBJ2-1, is EAGVVQSPRYKIIEKKQPVAFWCNPISGHNTLYWYLQNLGQGPELLIRYENEEAVDDSQLPKDRFSAERLKGVDSTLKIQPAELGDSAVYLCASSPSTLAGGPYNEQFFGPGTRLTVL.

The chain is built from TRBV2 and TRBJ2-1, with a possible D match to TRBD1 (6 bases). CDR3 size: 17 residues. V dropped 0 bases and J dropped 0 bases, with 12 bases sitting between them. The germline gives CDR1 SNHLY, CDR2 FYNNEI. CDR3 amino acids: CASSEAVGGGSYNEQFF. DNA for the CDR3: TGTGCCAGCAGTGAAGCGGTAGGGGGTGGCTCCTACAATGAGCAGTTCTTC.

V usage is TRBV6-1 and J usage is TRBJ1-2, with a weak D call TRBD1 (6 bases). This CDR3 contains 13 residues. The ends were cut back, 2 bases at V and 8 bases at J, with 12 bases in the middle. The germline V gene has CDR1 MNHNS and CDR2 SASEGT. As DNA, the CDR3 is TGTGCCAGCAGTGAAATGGGGGGCGCGGGCTACACCTTC. As protein: CASSEMGGAGYTF.

This chain links TRBV4-1 with TRBJ1-5, with D unresolved. V gave up 0 bases and J gave up 3 bases, with 12 bases separating them. The CDR3 loop spans 16 amino acids. Per the germline V gene, CDR1 is MGHRA and CDR2 is YSYEKL. The CDR3 sequence: CASSQDTPKSNQPQHF. CDR3 in DNA: TGCGCCAGCAGCCAAGATACCCCCAAATCCAATCAGCCCCAGCATTTT.

The chain recombines TRBV10-2 with TRBJ2-1, with TRBD2 matching over 8 bases. Germline V lookup: CDR1 WSHSY, CDR2 SAAADI. The ends lost 9 bases at V and 3 bases at J; junction bases unmatched: 4. This CDR3 spans 13 amino acids. The CDR3 sequence: CARSGRVYNEQFF. The DNA for the CDR3 is TGCGCCAGAAGCGGGAGAGTCTACAATGAGCAGTTCTTC.

The chain employs TRBV5-1 and TRBJ1-3; unclear D gene. V dropped 0 bases and J dropped 0 bases, with 10 bases sitting between them. Germline V gene data show CDR1 as SGHRS and CDR2 as YFSETQ. The CDR3 consists of 16 residues. For the CDR3, the DNA is TGCGCCAGCAGCTTGGGTGACTCTAACTCTGGAAACACCATATATTTT. Translating it yields CASSLGDSNSGNTIYF. Full variable domain (missing parts from reference TRBV5-1 and TRBJ1-3): KAGVTQTPRYLIKTRGQQVTLSCSPISGHRSVSWYQQTPGQGLQFLFEYFSETQRNKGNFPGRFSGRQFSNSRSEMNVSTLELGDSALYLCASSLGDSNSGNTIYFGEGSWLTVV.

The chain recombines TRBV4-2 with TRBJ2-1; TRBD2 matches 10 bases. Trimming took 0 bases from V and 12 from J; bases not matched to a gene: 8. The germline CDR1 and CDR2 sequences are LGHNA and YNFKEQ. This CDR3 spans 15 amino acids. The CDR3 loop reads CASSQESSGGARQFF. Written as DNA, the CDR3 is TGTGCCAGCAGCCAAGAGTCCAGCGGGGGGGCCCGGCAGTTCTTC.

The J gene is TRBJ1-5, the V gene TRBV2, with 7 nucleotides matching TRBD1. The CDR3 sequence is 15 residues long. J was trimmed by 0 bases and V by 6 bases; bases with no gene match: 5. Germline-derived CDR1 and CDR2 are SNHLY and FYNNEI. The DNA of the CDR3 is TGTGCCAGCAGGGGGGGACAGCATAGCAATCAGCCCCAGCATTTT. Protein sequence: CASRGGQHSNQPQHF.

The chain couples TRBV5-1 to TRBJ1-2, with 8 bases that match TRBD1. Trimming removed 4 bases from V and 2 bases from J; junction bases left unmatched: 4. CDR3 length: 14 amino acids. Germline lookup yields CDR1 SGHRS and CDR2 YFSETQ. CDR3 in DNA: TGCGCCAGCAGCCACGGACAGGGCAACTATGGCTACACCTTC. Translation gives CASSHGQGNYGYTF.